These 31 T cell receptor beta chains were all obtained from the same sample, sequenced in a study of post-analysis software for immune sequencing data. Whole-study findings and limits: Patients used about five TRBV segments, including TRBV5-6, TRBV5-1 and TRBV20-1, more often than controls.

These receptors' antigens are unknown. Every TCR beta cDNA library bore unique molecular identifiers. TCRdb recomputed calls from the PCR reads with MiXCR, one row per CDR3 protein. Here the sample spans around 770,000 distinct CDR3 sequences, 35% to 55% being singletons. Sequences were obtained from blood. These receptors all stem from a girl aged 5 to 17 with multiple sclerosis.

This chain connects TRBV29-1 to TRBJ2-3; 10 positions match TRBD2. Germline values: CDR1 SQVTM, CDR2 ANQGSEA. There are 16 residues in the CDR3. Trimming at V came to 6 bases and at J to 2 bases, leaving 11 bases not matched to a gene. The CDR3 is CSVGRTSGGATDTQYF. For the CDR3, the DNA is TGCAGCGTCGGAAGGACTAGCGGAGGGGCCACAGATACGCAGTATTTT.

This chain uses TRBV5-1 with TRBJ1-2; D gene ambiguous. Trimming removed 0 bases at V and 4 bases at J, with 13 bases between. Germline V gene lookup returns CDR1 SGHRS and CDR2 YFSETQ. The CDR3 has 15 amino acids. This CDR3 is CASSLGSGVSYGYTF. The CDR3 DNA reads as TGCGCCAGCAGCTTGGGTTCCGGAGTCTCCTATGGCTACACCTTC.

The genes are TRBV4-2 and TRBJ2-1; D is undetermined. The J call may be incorrect, as the DNA end agrees better with TRBJ2-7. Germline V gene data show CDR1 as LGHNA and CDR2 as YNFKEQ. CDR3 length: 13 residues. This chain's CDR3 is CASSQVRWNEQYF. CDR3 in DNA: TGTGCCAGCAGCCAAGTTAGATGGAACGAGCAGTACTTC.

The J gene is TRBJ2-1, the V gene TRBV12-3 or TRBV12-4; 9 nucleotides align to TRBD2. V dropped 2 bases and J dropped 3; count of bases not matched to a gene: 8. This CDR3 has 17 amino acids. This CDR3 reads CASSLPALAGVYNEQFF. In DNA, the CDR3 is TGTGCCAGCAGTTTACCGGCCTTAGCGGGGGTCTACAATGAGCAGTTCTTC.

In this sample, this clonotype turned up a few times. This rearrangement joins TRBV9 to TRBJ2-5, with TRBD2 as a possible D gene (6 bases). In germline, CDR1 is SGDLS, CDR2 YYNGEE. The CDR3 length is 13 residues. Between the trimmed V and J ends, which lost 0 bases and 11 bases, there was a span of 14 bases. CDR3 sequence (DNA): TGTGCCAGCAGCGTAGGAAGGGGAGGAGAGCAGTACTTC. Translating it yields CASSVGRGGEQYF.

V usage is TRBV24-1 and J usage is TRBJ2-3; D not certain. With 9 bases removed from V and 4 bases from J, the gap between germline ends came to 7 bases. The CDR3 sequence is 11 residues long. CDR1 is KGHDR, CDR2 SFDVKD, per germline. The CDR3 DNA reads TGTGCCACCGGGGTGGCAGATACGCAGTATTTT. It specifies CATGVADTQYF.

The rearrangement links TRBV20-1 to TRBJ2-6; no firm D call. The CDR3 spans 13 residues. Germline V gene lookup returns CDR1 DFQATT and CDR2 SNEGSKA (reference sequence). The V and J ends lost 2 bases and 2 bases respectively, with 4 bases between them. This chain's CDR3 is CSARRAGANVLTF. CDR3 sequence (DNA): TGCAGTGCTAGAAGGGCTGGGGCCAACGTCCTGACTTTC.

This clonotype occurred a few times. The rearrangement uses TRBV12-3 or TRBV12-4 and TRBJ2-7; TRBD2 aligns across 12 bases. There are 15 residues in the CDR3. V trimming: 6 bases; J trimming: 5 bases; junction bases outside the gene matches: 8. CDR3 coding DNA: TGTGCCAGCAGCCTCAGACTAGCGGGAGTCCACGAGCAGTACTTC. Its protein product is CASSLRLAGVHEQYF.

CDR3: CASSLGLAKKGPGEQYF. In nucleotides, the CDR3 is TGTGCCAGCAGCCTGGGACTAGCGAAAAAGGGACCAGGGGAGCAGTACTTC. The genes are TRBV3-1 and TRBJ2-4, with 10 bases that match TRBD2. Unmatched junction bases numbered 19, after V lost 4 bases and J lost 13 bases. The CDR3 consists of 17 residues. Germline-derived CDR1 and CDR2 are LGHDT and YNNKEL (reference sequence).

The rearrangement links TRBV29-1 to TRBJ2-4; the D call may be TRBD1 or TRBD2 (5 bases each). With 7 bases removed from V and 8 bases from J, the gap between germline ends came to 18 bases. Germline CDR1 and CDR2: SQVTM and ANQGSEA. The CDR3 is 13 amino acids. CDR3 DNA: TGCAGCGCCCGAACCGGGGCTGGCGACATTCAGTACTTC. It specifies CSARTGAGDIQYF.

CDR3: CSAAGQGAGEQYF. The CDR3 DNA follows: TGCAGTGCTGCAGGACAGGGCGCAGGGGAGCAGTACTTC. The rearrangement joins TRBV20-1 to TRBJ2-7, with 8 bases identical to TRBD1. CDR1 and CDR2 (germline): DFQATT, SNEGSKA (reference sequence). V lost 5 bases to trimming and J lost 7 bases; unmatched junction nucleotides: 10. The CDR3 has 13 residues.

The chain is built from TRBV7-8 and TRBJ2-3; D perhaps matches TRBD2 (7 bases). Trimming took 5 bases from V and 2 from J, leaving 14 bases between them. CDR1 is SGHVS, CDR2 FQNEAQ, per germline. CDR3 length equals 15 residues. For the CDR3, the DNA is TGTGCCAGCAGCGCGGGGGCGACATTCACAGATACGCAGTATTTT. It specifies CASSAGATFTDTQYF.

This sequence joins TRBV5-1 and TRBJ2-5; D is ambiguous. Trimming pared 4 bases from V and 0 bases from J, leaving 7 bases between. The CDR3 is made up of 13 amino acids. Germline loops: CDR1 SGHRS, CDR2 YFSETQ. The CDR3 DNA sequence: TGCGCCAGCAGCAAGTGGTACCAAGAGACCCAGTACTTC. Its protein product is CASSKWYQETQYF.

The rearrangement uses TRBV21-1 and TRBJ1-5; the D call in the table, TRBD1, was not verified against the DNA. TRBV21-1 is classified as a pseudogene. The CDR3 sequence is 18 residues long. CDR3 in DNA: TGTGCCAGCAGCAAAGAGGTCCCATGGGCAGCTAGCAATCAGCCCCAGCATTTT. Translated, it gives CASSKEVPWAASNQPQHF.

J is TRBJ2-5 and V is TRBV20-1; tentative D call: TRBD2 (5 bases). The CDR3 length is 12 residues. The germline gives CDR1 DFQATT, CDR2 SNEGSKA (reference sequence). Trimming left V 3 bases short and J 0 bases short, with 5 bases between. CDR3 in amino acids: CSARTNQETQYF. CDR3 sequence (DNA): TGCAGTGCTAGGACTAACCAAGAGACCCAGTACTTC.

V is TRBV3-1 and J is TRBJ2-5, with D perhaps given as TRBD1 or TRBD2 (5 bases each). The CDR3 runs 12 residues. The V end lost 8 bases, the J end lost 5 bases, and 12 bases lay between the germline ends. Germline-derived CDR1 and CDR2 are LGHDT and YNNKEL (reference sequence). CDR3 nucleotide sequence: TGTGCCAGCTCCATTGGGGGTGAGACCCAGTACTTC. Translating gives CASSIGGETQYF.

This clonotype was picked up a small number of times. The chain links TRBV7-6 to TRBJ2-5; D is perhaps TRBD2 (6 bases). CDR3 length equals 17 residues. Germline values: CDR1 SGHVS, CDR2 FNYEAQ. Trimming took off 5 bases at V and 2 bases at J, with 21 bases between the two ends. The CDR3 is CASSPGRIAVLQETQYF. For the CDR3, the DNA is TGTGCCAGCAGCCCGGGGCGAATAGCGGTCCTACAAGAGACCCAGTACTTC.

The V call is TRBV7-2, the J call TRBJ2-2; D not certain. V dropped 5 bases and J dropped 0 bases, with 13 bases sitting between them. Germline loops: CDR1 SGHTA, CDR2 FQGNSA. This CDR3 has 16 amino acids. The CDR3 region has the DNA TGTGCCAGCAGCCCCCAGCCGCTAGCGAACACCGGGGAGCTGTTTTTT. Protein sequence: CASSPQPLANTGELFF.

The chain couples TRBV9 to TRBJ2-1; 8 bases fit TRBD2. The CDR3 runs to 16 residues. Per germline, CDR1 SGDLS and CDR2 YYNGEE. The junction had 8 bases not matched to a gene; V was cut back by 4 bases and J by 2 bases. DNA of the CDR3: TGTGCCAGCAGCCCCCGTCAGCGGGAGCCCTACAATGAGCAGTTCTTC. It codes for CASSPRQREPYNEQFF.

This clonotype was seen at least ten times. The chain links TRBV9 to TRBJ2-7; D is unresolved. V lost 0 bases and J lost 4, with 8 bases in between. CDR1 is SGDLS and CDR2 is YYNGEE in the germline V gene. CDR3 length equals 13 residues. CDR3 coding DNA: TGTGCCAGCAGCGTAGCCGACAATTACGAGCAGTACTTC. Translating it yields CASSVADNYEQYF.

In the case of this clonotype: In this CDR3 the conserved last residue, phenylalanine or tryptophan, is missing, so a read error is likely. J is TRBJ1-1 and V is TRBV30; D gene unclear. CDR1 and CDR2 from the germline V gene are GTSNPN and SVGIG (reference sequence). V was cut by 0 bases and J by 1 base, with 6 bases left in between. The CDR3 contains 13 residues. The CDR3: CAWSVSENTEAFC. The CDR3 DNA reads as TGTGCCTGGAGTGTATCAGAGAACACTGAAGCTTTCTGT.

This chain links TRBV20-1 with TRBJ2-5; 8 nucleotides align to TRBD2. The J call may not be correct, given that the DNA end is closer to TRBJ2-7. Germline V gene lookup returns CDR1 DFQATT and CDR2 SNEGSKA (reference sequence). This CDR3 spans 16 amino acids. The CDR3 region is CSARDGQREPPYEQYF. In DNA, the CDR3 is TGCAGTGCTAGAGACGGCCAGCGGGAGCCTCCCTACGAGCAGTACTTC.

This chain links TRBV6-2 or TRBV6-3 with TRBJ1-2; 10 bases fit TRBD1. The CDR3 runs to 14 residues. From germline, CDR1 is MNHEY and CDR2 SVGEGT. V lost 5 bases, J lost 8 bases, and 8 bases stayed unmatched. CDR3 protein: CASSPQGQGRGYTF. The CDR3 bases are TGTGCCAGCAGTCCGCAGGGACAGGGGAGAGGCTACACCTTC.

This clonotype has just a few counts. This chain uses TRBV4-3 with TRBJ2-7; 11 positions agree with TRBD2. V shed 0 bases, J shed 3 bases, and the junction held 4 bases outside the gene matches. This CDR3 region has 16 residues. CDR1 LGHNA and CDR2 YSLEER come from the germline V gene. In nucleotides, the CDR3 is TGCGCCAGCAGCCAAGAGGCTAGCGGGAGGTACTACGAGCAGTACTTC. It specifies CASSQEASGRYYEQYF.

The chain combines TRBV10-3 with TRBJ1-4; D is undetermined. With 6 bases removed from V and 8 bases from J, the gap between germline ends came to 16 bases. This CDR3 is 14 amino acids long. Germline-derived CDR1 and CDR2 are ENHRY and SYGVKD. CDR3 loop: CAISERAGMEKLFF. The CDR3 nucleotides read TGTGCCATCAGCGAAAGGGCCGGAATGGAAAAACTGTTTTTT.

The CDR3 loop reads CSAATGGPHYEQYF. CDR3 sequence (DNA): TGCAGCGCCGCAACAGGGGGCCCCCACTACGAGCAGTACTTC. V usage is TRBV29-1 and J usage is TRBJ2-7, with TRBD1 identical over 9 bases. V dropped 7 bases and J dropped 3; count of bases not matched to a gene: 10. This CDR3 region has 14 residues. Germline loops: CDR1 SQVTM, CDR2 ANQGSEA.

The chain has TRBV4-3 and TRBJ1-2; the D gene is possibly TRBD1 (6 bases). CDR1 LGHNA and CDR2 YSLEER come from the germline V gene. This CDR3 spans 15 amino acids. V was clipped by 0 bases and J by 6 bases, with 14 bases between them. The CDR3 protein is CASSQDITGLNGYTF. CDR3 DNA: TGCGCCAGCAGCCAAGATATCACAGGGCTTAATGGCTACACCTTC.

The rearrangement links TRBV12-3 or TRBV12-4 to TRBJ1-5; maybe TRBD1 (5 bases). V dropped 2 bases and J dropped 3 bases, with 17 bases sitting between them. The CDR3 spans 17 residues. The CDR3 loop is CASSLSNGRAPNQPQHF. CDR3 coding DNA: TGTGCCAGCAGTTTATCTAATGGCAGGGCCCCCAATCAGCCCCAGCATTTT.

This clonotype was counted ten times or more. At one boundary the junction diverges from the germline segment, which might be a read error. The chain carries TRBV5-1 and TRBJ1-1; the D gene is possibly TRBD1 (5 bases). This CDR3 region has 13 residues. CDR1 is SGHRS, CDR2 YFSETQ, per germline. CDR3 sequence (DNA): TGTGCCAGCAGCTCGACAGCGAACACTGAAGCTTTCTTT. Amino acid sequence: CASSSTANTEAFF.

This clonotype was counted a single time. The chain links TRBV28 to TRBJ1-1, with 10 bases matching TRBD1. CDR3 length: 15 residues. V lost 1 base to trimming and J lost 4 bases; unmatched junction nucleotides: 3. CDR1 and CDR2 (germline): MDHEN, SYDVKM. CDR3 protein: CASSLLTGGGTEAFF. The CDR3 DNA reads as TGTGCCAGCAGTTTATTGACAGGGGGCGGCACTGAAGCTTTCTTT.

The gene calls are TRBV12-5 and TRBJ2-1, with 8 bases matching TRBD2. The germline V gene has CDR1 LGHNT and CDR2 FRNRAP. The CDR3 is 16 residues long. The ends lost 5 bases at V and 0 bases at J; junction bases unmatched: 6. In nucleotides, the CDR3 is TGTGCTAGTGGTCTCCGGGAGGGAAGCTCCTACAATGAGCAGTTCTTC. The encoded protein is CASGLREGSSYNEQFF.